Each of the 24 T cell receptor beta chains below was sequenced from the same sample in a study of beta chain features in type 1 diabetes. Every isolated RNA sample was fully reverse transcribed, so sequencing captured expressed TCRB transcripts. The method was immunoSEQ multiplex PCR; TCRdb's version includes in-frame clones alone and lacks a portion of them. Among more than 150,000 clones listed, approximately 8.8% were seen once. Study findings and constraints: Type 1 diabetes patients had TCRB CDR3s that were shorter (moderately but significantly so) in all four CD4+ subsets.

The antigens for these receptors are not known. What was sequenced was central memory CD4+ T cells from blood. These receptors were collected from a woman aged 25 to 39 with type 1 diabetes.

The gene calls are TRBV11-1 and TRBJ2-7, with a tentative D call TRBD1 (6 bases). The ends were cut back, 1 base at V and 5 bases at J, with 15 bases in the middle. Germline CDR1 SGHAT, CDR2 FQDESV (reference sequence). There are 15 residues in the CDR3. CDR3 region: CASSLGGTPTHEQYF. The CDR3 DNA reads as TGTGCCAGCAGCTTAGGAGGGACACCTACCCACGAGCAGTACTTC. Filled out from reference TRBV11-1 and TRBJ2-7, the complete variable domain reads EAEVAQSPRYKITEKSQAVAFWCDPISGHATLYWYRQILGQGPELLVQFQDESVVDDSQLPKDRFSAERLKGVDSTLKIQPAELGDSAMYLCASSLGGTPTHEQYFGPGTRLTVT.

The chain is built from TRBV5-4 and TRBJ2-1, with 14 nucleotides matching TRBD2. The V gene end was trimmed by 0 bases and the J gene end by 9 bases; junction bases not matched to a gene: 2. Germline V gene lookup returns CDR1 SGHNT and CDR2 YYREEE (reference sequence). CDR3 length: 15 residues. CDR3 region: CASSLAGTSGSEQFF. As DNA, the CDR3 is TGTGCCAGCAGCTTGGCCGGGACTAGCGGGAGTGAGCAGTTCTTC.

The chain is built from TRBV28 and TRBJ2-7; 7 nucleotides align to TRBD2. V shed 5 bases and J 4 bases; nucleotides not matched to a gene: 11. The CDR3 is made up of 15 amino acids. CDR1 is MDHEN, CDR2 SYDVKM, per germline. For the CDR3, the DNA is TGTGCCAGCAGTACCGCGGGCGGGAGTGGTTACGAGCAGTACTTC. This codes for CASSTAGGSGYEQYF.

The chain carries TRBV7-8 and TRBJ1-1, with D tentatively TRBD1 (6 bases). CDR1 SGHVS and CDR2 FQNEAQ come from the germline V gene. The V end was cut by 1 base, the J end by 8 bases, with 11 bases between. This CDR3 is built from 13 residues. CDR3 residues: CASSLGVDREAFF. CDR3 bases: TGTGCCAGCAGCTTAGGGGTTGACAGGGAAGCTTTCTTT.

To note about this clone: Sequence at one end of the junction differs from germline and may be a read error. This chain uses TRBV5-1 with TRBJ2-7; D unclear. This CDR3 has 15 amino acids. The germline gives CDR1 SGHRS, CDR2 YFSETQ. CDR3 sequence reads: CASSLAEVGSHEQYF. The CDR3 bases are TGCGCCAGCAGCTTGGCCGAAGTGGGCTCCCACGAGCAGTACTTC.

A few counts support this clone. The V and J genes are TRBV7-9 and TRBJ1-4; 7 nucleotides line up with TRBD1. Germline lookup yields CDR1 SEHNR and CDR2 FQNEAQ (reference sequence). The CDR3 loop spans 16 amino acids. V was pared by 4 bases and J by 3 bases, with 8 bases of the junction left unmatched. CDR3 amino acids: CASSSGQAWPNEKLFF. The CDR3 DNA reads as TGTGCCAGCAGCTCCGGACAGGCGTGGCCTAATGAAAAACTGTTTTTT.

The chain carries TRBV27 and TRBJ1-1; 9 bases map to TRBD1. V lost 5 bases to trimming and J lost 3 bases; unmatched junction nucleotides: 7. The germline V gene has CDR1 MNHEY and CDR2 SMNVEV (reference sequence). The CDR3 extends over 15 amino acids. CDR3 residues: CASSRTGEWDTEAFF. In DNA, the CDR3 is TGTGCCAGCAGTCGGACAGGGGAGTGGGACACTGAAGCTTTCTTT.

Comment on this clone: One end of the junction is discordant with germline, which a read error may explain. This chain links TRBV7-7 with TRBJ2-5, with 9 bases matching TRBD1. The CDR3 is made up of 14 amino acids. CDR1 is SSHAT, CDR2 FNYEAQ, per germline (reference sequence). The CDR3 coding sequence is TGTGCTAGCAGCCTCGGGACAGGGATAGAGACCCAGTACTTC. This gives the protein CASSLGTGIETQYF.

This clone was detected only a few times. The rearrangement uses TRBV7-9 and TRBJ1-2, with D maybe TRBD1 (5 bases). V was trimmed by 8 bases and J by 4 bases, leaving 20 bases between them. Germline-derived CDR1 and CDR2 are SEHNR and FQNEAQ (reference sequence). CDR3 length equals 15 residues. Here the CDR3 reads CASSPWETGSYGYTF. The CDR3 DNA reads TGTGCCAGCTCACCTTGGGAAACAGGCTCCTATGGCTACACCTTC.

This chain uses TRBV9 with TRBJ1-1, with 7 bases fitting TRBD1. The length of the CDR3 is 15 residues. The trim removed 3 bases at V and 3 bases at J, leaving 8 bases unmatched. CDR1 is SGDLS, CDR2 YYNGEE, per germline. CDR3 protein: CASSGNRDSYTEAFF. The DNA of the CDR3 is TGTGCCAGCAGCGGCAACCGGGACAGCTACACTGAAGCTTTCTTT.

The chain is built from TRBV19 and TRBJ2-5; D perhaps matches TRBD2 (6 bases). This CDR3 region has 14 residues. Germline lookup yields CDR1 LNHDA and CDR2 SQIVND (reference sequence). Trimming removed 5 bases from V and 5 bases from J, with 15 bases in between. CDR3 bases: TGTGCCAGTAGTTTAACCGGGACTTGGGAGACCCAGTACTTC. It translates to CASSLTGTWETQYF.

The rearrangement uses TRBV9 and TRBJ2-6, with TRBD1 matching 12 bases. CDR1 and CDR2 from the germline V gene are SGDLS and YYNGEE. After removal of 2 bases from V and 0 bases from J, the junction contained 6 bases not matched to a gene. This CDR3 spans 19 amino acids. CDR3 DNA: TGTGCCAGCAGCGTCCTGGGACAGGGGGCGTTCTCTGGGGCCAACGTCCTGACTTTC. It translates to CASSVLGQGAFSGANVLTF. The full variable domain, with the rest looked up from reference TRBV9 and TRBJ2-6, is DSGVTQTPKHLITATGQRVTLRCSPRSGDLSVYWYQQSLDQGLQFLIQYYNGEERAKGNILERFSAQQFPDLHSELNLSSLELGDSALYFCASSVLGQGAFSGANVLTFGAGSRLTVL.

This clone was detected only a few times. V gene TRBV29-1 combines with J gene TRBJ1-2; 9 nucleotides align to TRBD1. J was trimmed by 8 bases and V by 3 bases; bases with no gene match: 4. This CDR3 contains 12 residues. Germline V gives CDR1 SQVTM, CDR2 ANQGSEA. In DNA, the CDR3 is TGCAGCGTTGAGACAGGGGGATGGGGCTACACCTTC. Translating it yields CSVETGGWGYTF.

This clone was counted between two and nine times. The J gene is TRBJ1-5, the V gene TRBV5-1, with 8 bases that match TRBD1. Germline V gene data show CDR1 as SGHRS and CDR2 as YFSETQ. The V segment lost 2 bases and the J segment 3 bases; nucleotides outside the gene matches: 4. The CDR3 spans 15 residues. The CDR3 DNA is TGCGCCAGCAGCTTCCAGGGGGCTCTCAATCAGCCCCAGCATTTT. Its translation: CASSFQGALNQPQHF.

This clone has only a few counts. The chain recombines TRBV29-1 with TRBJ2-1; 12 bases fit TRBD2. Germline loops: CDR1 SQVTM, CDR2 ANQGSEA. Unmatched junction bases numbered 7, after V lost 5 bases and J lost 8 bases. CDR3 size: 14 residues. The CDR3 DNA sequence: TGCAGCGTTCGTTCTAGCGGGAGGGGTTATGAGCAGTTCTTC. It is translated as CSVRSSGRGYEQFF.

The rearrangement uses TRBV30 and TRBJ2-5, with TRBD2 identical over 9 bases. V lost 4 bases to trimming and J lost 5 bases; unmatched junction nucleotides: 8. CDR1 and CDR2 (germline): GTSNPN, SVGIG (reference sequence). The CDR3 sequence is 14 residues long. The CDR3 DNA sequence: TGTGCCTGGACAGGGGCTAGCGGGGCTGAGACCCAGTACTTC. This encodes CAWTGASGAETQYF.

This chain uses TRBV7-2 with TRBJ1-2; 10 bases are shared with TRBD1. V lost 6 bases and J lost 6; bases outside the gene matches: 4. CDR1 SGHTA and CDR2 FQGNSA come from the germline V gene. The CDR3 consists of 13 residues. CDR3 in DNA: TGTGCCAGCAGGGCCGGGACAGGGGATGGCTACACCTTC. Translated: CASRAGTGDGYTF.

The CDR3 DNA is TGTGCCAGCACCGATTGGGGCAGGGCTGGGGCCAACGTCCTGACTTTC. Residues: CASTDWGRAGANVLTF. J is TRBJ2-6 and V is TRBV11-1; perhaps TRBD1 as D (5 bases). V was shortened by 7 bases and J by 2 bases, with 15 bases between the two germline ends. CDR1 is SGHAT and CDR2 is FQDESV in the germline V gene (reference sequence). The CDR3 extends over 16 amino acids. The full variable domain, in which reference TRBV11-1 and TRBJ2-6 provide the parts outside the CDR3, is EAEVAQSPRYKITEKSQAVAFWCDPISGHATLYWYRQILGQGPELLVQFQDESVVDDSQLPKDRFSAERLKGVDSTLKIQPAELGDSAMYLCASTDWGRAGANVLTFGAGSRLTVL.

This clone has more than one count but fewer than ten. V gene TRBV14 combines with J gene TRBJ2-1; 9 bases are a match to TRBD2. CDR3 length equals 16 residues. Germline CDR1 reads SGHDN; CDR2 reads FVKESK. The ends lost 5 bases at V and 7 bases at J; junction bases unmatched: 12. For the CDR3, the DNA is TGTGCCAGCAGCTCCCTTGGTAGCGGGAGAGGGAATGAGCAGTTCTTC. Translating gives CASSSLGSGRGNEQFF.

The chain combines TRBV6-6 with TRBJ1-5; D is perhaps TRBD1 (6 bases). CDR1 and CDR2 (germline): MNHNY, SVGAGI (reference sequence). Trimming left V 5 bases short and J 0 bases short, with 11 bases between. The CDR3 contains 15 residues. The CDR3 here is CASSQWTDSNQPQHF. The CDR3 DNA sequence: TGTGCCAGCAGTCAATGGACAGATAGCAATCAGCCCCAGCATTTT.

There are many counts of this clone. This chain uses TRBV30 with TRBJ1-2, with D perhaps matching TRBD1 (5 bases). V was pared by 5 bases and J by 2 bases, with 6 bases between. The CDR3 covers 11 residues. From germline, CDR1 is GTSNPN and CDR2 SVGIG (reference sequence). The CDR3 sequence: CAWRQNYGYTF. CDR3 sequence (DNA): TGTGCCTGGCGACAGAACTATGGCTACACCTTC.

Regarding this clone: A read error may account for a junction end that differs from germline. The V gene is TRBV11-2, the J gene TRBJ2-7, with 7 bases matching TRBD1. In germline, CDR1 is SGHAT, CDR2 FQNNGV. This CDR3 comprises 14 residues. The CDR3 DNA sequence: TGTGCCAGCAGCGTAGACAGGGTTACTGACGAGCAGTACTTC. Its protein is CASSVDRVTDEQYF.

This clone occurred a few times. The chain joins TRBV5-4 to TRBJ2-5, with TRBD2 identical over 8 bases. The CDR3 is 16 amino acids. J gave up 1 base and V 3 bases, and 8 bases lay outside the gene matches. The V gene's germline CDR1 is SGHNT and CDR2 YYREEE (reference sequence). DNA of the CDR3: TGTGCCAGCAGCTCCCGAAGACTAGCGAGCCAAGAGACCCAGTACTTC. The encoded protein is CASSSRRLASQETQYF.

This clone was seen only a few times. The chain couples TRBV19 to TRBJ2-3; D is uncertain. This CDR3 contains 13 residues. Per germline, CDR1 LNHDA and CDR2 SQIVND (reference sequence). V was trimmed by 5 bases and J by 5 bases, leaving 11 bases between them. This chain's CDR3 is CASSVGFVDTQYF. CDR3 DNA: TGTGCCAGTAGTGTGGGCTTTGTAGATACGCAGTATTTT.